These 30 T cell receptor beta chains originate from one sample sequenced in a study of long-term antiretroviral therapy in people with HIV. Samples were assayed with immunoSEQ v3.0 at survey level. TCRdb's table, derived via immunoSEQ multiplex PCR, lists solely in-frame clones and lacks some. The sample has tens of thousands of clones; approximately 90% are singletons. This specimen was unsorted PBMCs, taken 3.1 years after starting antiretroviral therapy. The origin of the receptors is a man between 18 and 35 years old with HIV.

This clone was detected only once. The chain carries TRBV11-1 and TRBJ1-6; 7 nucleotides align to TRBD1. CDR1 is SGHAT and CDR2 is FQDESV in the germline V gene (reference sequence). V gave up 1 base and J gave up 8 bases; unmatched junction bases: 8. CDR3 length: 16 residues. CDR3: CASSLEMDRRDSPLHF. The CDR3 DNA reads TGTGCCAGCAGCTTAGAAATGGACAGGCGGGATTCACCCCTCCACTTT. Together with reference TRBV11-1 and TRBJ1-6, the CDR3 gives the full variable domain: EAEVAQSPRYKITEKSQAVAFWCDPISGHATLYWYRQILGQGPELLVQFQDESVVDDSQLPKDRFSAERLKGVDSTLKIQPAELGDSAMYLCASSLEMDRRDSPLHFGNGTRLTVT.

The chain carries TRBV27 and TRBJ2-7; D call uncertain. Trimming removed 5 bases from V and 1 base from J, with 12 bases in between. CDR1 is MNHEY, CDR2 SMNVEV, per germline (reference sequence). CDR3 size: 14 residues. The CDR3 DNA follows: TGTGCCAGCAGTCTAGTTAAAGGGTCCTACGAGCAGTACTTC. Protein: CASSLVKGSYEQYF.

This rearrangement joins TRBV6-4 to TRBJ2-2; TRBD2 aligns across 9 bases. V shed 3 bases and J 3 bases; nucleotides not matched to a gene: 11. The CDR3 totals 18 residues. Looked up from germline, CDR1 is MRHNA and CDR2 is SNTAGT. CDR3 DNA: TGTGCCAGCAGTGAGAGGGGTAGCGGGAGTACGGACACCGGGGAGCTGTTTTTT. Translated, it gives CASSERGSGSTDTGELFF.

The chain carries TRBV7-9 and TRBJ2-1, with TRBD1 matching over 8 bases. There are 15 residues in the CDR3. Trimming removed 4 bases from V and 9 bases from J; junction bases left unmatched: 11. Germline values: CDR1 SEHNR, CDR2 FQNEAQ (reference sequence). CDR3 coding DNA: TGTGCCAGCAGCTCCCGACAGGGGAGGCCCACTGAGCAGTTCTTC. This translates into CASSSRQGRPTEQFF.

This clone was counted a single time. V gene TRBV19 combines with J gene TRBJ2-5; 8 bases line up with TRBD1. This CDR3 region has 15 residues. The germline gives CDR1 LNHDA, CDR2 SQIVND (reference sequence). V lost 9 bases to trimming and J lost 4 bases; unmatched junction nucleotides: 13. CDR3 nucleotide sequence: TGTGCCAGCAGTGACAGGGGAAATGTCGGAGAGACCCAGTACTTC. It translates to CASSDRGNVGETQYF.

The rearrangement joins TRBV5-4 to TRBJ1-1; D remains ambiguous. Germline-derived CDR1 and CDR2 are SGHNT and YYREEE (reference sequence). The length of the CDR3 is 13 residues. The V and J ends lost 7 bases and 3 bases respectively, with 13 bases between them. The CDR3 nucleotides read TGTGCCAGCTCTACCCCGGGGTACACTGAAGCTTTCTTT. It specifies CASSTPGYTEAFF. Combining the CDR3 with reference TRBV5-4 and TRBJ1-1 gives the whole variable domain ETGVTQSPTHLIKTRGQQVTLRCSSQSGHNTVSWYQQALGQGPQFIFQYYREEENGRGNFPPRFSGLQFPNYSSELNVNALELDDSALYLCASSTPGYTEAFFGQGTRLTVV.

The table lists this clone with a count of one. The chain couples TRBV9 to TRBJ2-2; D is ambiguous. Trimming shortened V by 4 bases and J by 1 base, and 5 bases separated the two germline ends. The germline CDR1 and CDR2 sequences are SGDLS and YYNGEE. This CDR3 comprises 13 residues. CDR3 amino acids: CASSTGNTGELFF. The CDR3 DNA reads TGTGCCAGCAGCACCGGGAACACCGGGGAGCTGTTTTTT.

The genes are TRBV7-9 and TRBJ2-2; 7 bases agree with TRBD2. Trimming took 6 bases from V and 1 from J; bases not matched to a gene: 8. The germline CDR1 and CDR2 sequences are SEHNR and FQNEAQ (reference sequence). The CDR3 totals 16 residues. CDR3 bases: TGTGCCAGCAGTGGGGAGGGACGGAGGAACACCGGGGAGCTGTTTTTT. It encodes CASSGEGRRNTGELFF.

The chain has TRBV4-2 and TRBJ2-3; no reliable D call. The CDR3 runs to 14 residues. With 4 bases removed from V and 1 base from J, the gap between germline ends came to 9 bases. Germline V CDR1 and CDR2: LGHNA, YNFKEQ. As DNA, the CDR3 is TGTGCCAGCAGCCCGAACTGGCGCACAGATACGCAGTATTTT. Protein sequence: CASSPNWRTDTQYF.

The chain employs TRBV29-1 and TRBJ1-3; TRBD1 agrees at 7 bases. V lost 3 bases, J lost 0 bases, and 2 bases stayed unmatched. CDR1 and CDR2 from the germline V gene are SQVTM and ANQGSEA. The CDR3 is 14 residues long. In DNA form, the CDR3 reads TGCAGCGTTGAGACAGGGAGCTCTGGAAACACCATATATTTT. Translated, it gives CSVETGSSGNTIYF.

V gene TRBV13 combines with J gene TRBJ2-7, with 10 bases fitting TRBD2. Germline values: CDR1 PRHDT, CDR2 FYEKMQ (reference sequence). This CDR3 is 14 amino acids long. V dropped 3 bases and J dropped 3; count of bases not matched to a gene: 2. The CDR3 bases are TGTGCCAGCAGCTTCGGGACTAGCGTCTACGAGCAGTACTTC. Amino acids: CASSFGTSVYEQYF.

The chain recombines TRBV5-6 with TRBJ1-2; no reliable D call. Trimming shortened V by 5 bases and J by 7 bases, and 18 bases separated the two germline ends. Per germline, CDR1 SGHDT and CDR2 YYEEEE. The CDR3 contains 14 residues. CDR3 protein: CASREASFGFGYTF. The CDR3 bases are TGTGCCAGCAGAGAAGCCAGCTTCGGTTTTGGCTACACCTTC.

This chain joins TRBV19 and TRBJ2-1; D ambiguous. There are 15 residues in the CDR3. Per germline, CDR1 LNHDA and CDR2 SQIVND (reference sequence). Trimming removed 4 bases at V and 0 bases at J, with 10 bases between. CDR3 sequence: CASSNDGSSYNEQFF. The CDR3 DNA follows: TGTGCCAGTAGTAATGACGGAAGCTCCTACAATGAGCAGTTCTTC.

The chain carries TRBV5-1 and TRBJ2-7; D might be TRBD1 or TRBD2, each matching 5 bases. Germline V CDR1 and CDR2: SGHRS, YFSETQ. Trimming took off 3 bases at V and 2 bases at J, with 18 bases between the two ends. The CDR3 runs to 16 residues. CDR3 in DNA: TGCGCCAGCAGCTCCTCAGGGACCCCATTTGCCTACGAGCAGTACTTC. Its translation is CASSSSGTPFAYEQYF.

The V and J genes are TRBV29-1 and TRBJ2-3, with D maybe TRBD1 (5 bases). Trimming removed 3 bases at V and 3 bases at J, with 7 bases between. The CDR3 consists of 12 residues. Germline V lookup: CDR1 SQVTM, CDR2 ANQGSEA. The DNA for the CDR3 is TGCAGCGTTGATTCAGGGACAGATACGCAGTATTTT. Its protein is CSVDSGTDTQYF.

This chain uses TRBV6-6 with TRBJ1-2, with D unclear. Germline values: CDR1 MNHNY, CDR2 SVGAGI (reference sequence). The V end lost 5 bases, the J end lost 5 bases, and 9 bases lay between the germline ends. This CDR3 contains 12 residues. CDR3 sequence (DNA): TGTGCCAGCAGTCTCGGAGCGTATGGCTACACCTTC. Translating gives CASSLGAYGYTF.

The V gene is TRBV4-3, the J gene TRBJ2-6; D call uncertain. The CDR3 is 15 residues long. The germline CDR1 and CDR2 sequences are LGHNA and YSLEER. Trimming left V 0 bases short and J 1 base short, with 4 bases between. This CDR3 reads CASSQDGSGANVLTF. The CDR3 DNA is TGCGCCAGCAGCCAAGATGGTTCTGGGGCCAACGTCCTGACTTTC.

The CDR3 here is CASSVDGTTEAFF. CDR3 sequence (DNA): TGTGCCAGCAGCGTAGACGGAACCACTGAAGCTTTCTTT. J is TRBJ1-1 and V is TRBV9, with no clear D. This CDR3 comprises 13 residues. V shed 0 bases and J shed 4 bases, with 7 bases lying between them. CDR1 and CDR2 from the germline V gene are SGDLS and YYNGEE.

The chain links TRBV19 to TRBJ2-3, with 8 nucleotides matching TRBD1. CDR1 is LNHDA, CDR2 SQIVND, per germline (reference sequence). Trimming removed 10 bases from V and 3 bases from J; junction bases left unmatched: 6. The CDR3 is 13 residues long. The CDR3 region is CATTTGVTDTQYF. In nucleotides, the CDR3 is TGTGCCACCACGACAGGGGTGACAGATACGCAGTATTTT.

As DNA, the CDR3 is TGTGCCAGCAGCGGACTAGCGGGAGATTTGAGCGAGCAGTTCTTC. Its translation is CASSGLAGDLSEQFF. This chain links TRBV9 with TRBJ2-1; the match to TRBD2 covers 12 bases. Per germline, CDR1 SGDLS and CDR2 YYNGEE. V lost 3 bases, J lost 10 bases, and 8 bases stayed unmatched. The CDR3 spans 15 residues.

This sequence joins TRBV30 and TRBJ2-6; D is uncertain. CDR1 is GTSNPN and CDR2 is SVGIG in the germline V gene (reference sequence). V was pared by 5 bases and J by 0 bases, with 8 bases between. The CDR3 contains 14 residues. The CDR3 spells CAWRTFSGANVLTF. The CDR3 DNA is TGTGCCTGGCGGACCTTCTCTGGGGCCAACGTCCTGACTTTC.

V gene TRBV19 combines with J gene TRBJ2-1, with TRBD2 as a possible D gene (6 bases). CDR1 LNHDA and CDR2 SQIVND come from the germline V gene (reference sequence). The CDR3 spans 15 residues. Deletions cut 5 bases from V and 7 bases from J, with 18 bases between. The CDR3 nucleotides read TGTGCCAGTAGTGCCGTCGGGGGAGTGGAGAATGAGCAGTTCTTC. This translates into CASSAVGGVENEQFF.

V is TRBV28 and J is TRBJ2-2; D may be TRBD1 (6 bases). Deletions cut 7 bases from V and 0 bases from J, with 12 bases between. In germline, CDR1 is MDHEN, CDR2 SYDVKM. The CDR3 extends over 15 amino acids. Written as DNA, the CDR3 is TGTGCCAGCACCACTGCAGGGGCGAACACCGGGGAGCTGTTTTTT. It is translated as CASTTAGANTGELFF. The variable domain in full, completed from reference TRBV28 and TRBJ2-2, reads DVKVTQSSRYLVKRTGEKVFLECVQDMDHENMFWYRQDPGLGLRLIYFSYDVKMKEKGDIPEGYSVSREKKERFSLILESASTNQTSMYLCASTTAGANTGELFFGEGSRLTVL.

The chain links TRBV9 to TRBJ1-1; TRBD1 aligns across 7 bases. The V gene's germline CDR1 is SGDLS and CDR2 YYNGEE. There are 13 residues in the CDR3. V shed 5 bases, J shed 1 base, and the junction held 2 bases outside the gene matches. The CDR3 spells CASSRQGNTEAFF. The CDR3 DNA reads as TGTGCCAGCAGTAGACAGGGGAACACTGAAGCTTTCTTT. The full variable domain, its missing parts supplied by reference TRBV9 and TRBJ1-1, is DSGVTQTPKHLITATGQRVTLRCSPRSGDLSVYWYQQSLDQGLQFLIQYYNGEERAKGNILERFSAQQFPDLHSELNLSSLELGDSALYFCASSRQGNTEAFFGQGTRLTVV.

This clone was counted once. This chain connects TRBV7-9 to TRBJ2-7, with 8 bases aligning to TRBD1. V was clipped by 4 bases and J by 0 bases; unmatched bases: 11. Germline V CDR1 and CDR2: SEHNR, FQNEAQ (reference sequence). This CDR3 has 17 amino acids. The CDR3 spells CASSSNRGVGSSYEQYF. The DNA of the CDR3 is TGTGCCAGCAGCTCAAACAGGGGGGTTGGGAGCTCCTACGAGCAGTACTTC.

The chain links TRBV7-6 to TRBJ2-5, with D possibly being TRBD1 or TRBD2 (5 bases each). Germline V CDR1 and CDR2: SGHVS, FNYEAQ. V lost 0 bases to trimming and J lost 2 bases, with 10 bases between them. This CDR3 region has 15 residues. The CDR3 region has the DNA TGTGCCAGCAGCTTAGCGCAGGGACCTCAAGAGACCCAGTACTTC. It encodes CASSLAQGPQETQYF.

The chain uses TRBV5-5 and TRBJ1-5; unclear D gene. CDR3 length: 15 amino acids. V was trimmed by 6 bases and J by 2 bases, leaving 15 bases between them. Germline lookup yields CDR1 SGHKS and CDR2 YYEKEE (reference sequence). The CDR3 sequence: CASTPSDGGNQPQHF. CDR3 bases: TGTGCCAGCACCCCATCCGACGGGGGCAATCAGCCCCAGCATTTT.

The chain uses TRBV5-1 and TRBJ2-4; TRBD1 or TRBD2 may be the D gene (6 bases each). The ends were cut back, 1 base at V and 5 bases at J, with 13 bases in the middle. This CDR3 region has 15 residues. The germline CDR1 and CDR2 sequences are SGHRS and YFSETQ. The CDR3, as DNA: TGCGCCAGCAGCTTGTCGGGGGCCGGCGAAAACATTCAGTACTTC. The encoded protein is CASSLSGAGENIQYF.

This chain joins TRBV4-3 and TRBJ2-7; perhaps TRBD1 as D (5 bases). Trimming took 0 bases from V and 2 from J, leaving 8 bases between them. The CDR3 has 14 amino acids. Germline V gene lookup returns CDR1 LGHNA and CDR2 YSLEER. CDR3 coding DNA: TGCGCCAGCAGCCAAGATCCAGGGACCTACGAGCAGTACTTC. It is translated as CASSQDPGTYEQYF.

The J gene is TRBJ1-6, the V gene TRBV11-2, with a weak D call TRBD1 (6 bases). Germline CDR1 is SGHAT and CDR2 is FQNNGV. With 6 bases removed from V and 5 bases from J, the gap between germline ends came to 11 bases. This CDR3 comprises 14 residues. The CDR3 sequence is CASRLRDNNSPLHF. The CDR3, as DNA: TGTGCCAGCAGACTTCGGGACAATAATTCACCCCTCCACTTT.